The 2 T cell receptor beta chains presented below share a single source sample, sequenced in a study of blood T cell repertoires in COVID-19. Clones were sequenced by immunoSEQ multiplex PCR, and TCRdb holds only the in-frame ones, with some missing. The sample includes 140,000 to 150,000 clones, 87% of them seen just once. The sequencing input was peripheral blood. The source of these receptors is a woman in her fifties or sixties with acute or convalescent COVID-19.

The chain carries TRBV6-5 and TRBJ1-1; a possible D gene is TRBD1 (5 bases). The CDR3 is made up of 13 amino acids. Germline CDR1 is MNHEY and CDR2 is SVGAGI. Trimming pared 2 bases from V and 6 bases from J, leaving 10 bases between. In DNA, the CDR3 is TGTGCCAGCAGTTACGGAAGGGGTTCTGAAGCTTTCTTT. This gives the protein CASSYGRGSEAFF.

The chain employs TRBV5-1 and TRBJ2-7, with a possible D match to TRBD2 (6 bases). CDR1 and CDR2 (germline): SGHRS, YFSETQ. V was clipped by 4 bases and J by 3 bases, with 17 bases between them. CDR3 size: 15 residues. DNA for the CDR3: TGCGCCAGCAGCCTCGAGGGGTCGGGAGTCTACGAGCAGTACTTC. Translated, it gives CASSLEGSGVYEQYF.